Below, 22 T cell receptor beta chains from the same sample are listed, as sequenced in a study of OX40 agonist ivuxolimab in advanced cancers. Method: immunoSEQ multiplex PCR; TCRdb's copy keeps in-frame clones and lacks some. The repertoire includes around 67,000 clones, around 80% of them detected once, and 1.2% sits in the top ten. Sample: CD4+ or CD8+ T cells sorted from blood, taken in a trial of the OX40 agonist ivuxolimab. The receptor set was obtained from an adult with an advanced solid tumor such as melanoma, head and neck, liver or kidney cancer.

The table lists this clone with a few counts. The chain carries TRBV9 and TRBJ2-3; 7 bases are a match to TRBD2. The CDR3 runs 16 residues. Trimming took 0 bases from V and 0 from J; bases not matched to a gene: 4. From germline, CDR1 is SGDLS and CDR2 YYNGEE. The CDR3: CASSVGPGGSTDTQYF. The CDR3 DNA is TGTGCCAGCAGCGTAGGACCGGGGGGAAGCACAGATACGCAGTATTTT.

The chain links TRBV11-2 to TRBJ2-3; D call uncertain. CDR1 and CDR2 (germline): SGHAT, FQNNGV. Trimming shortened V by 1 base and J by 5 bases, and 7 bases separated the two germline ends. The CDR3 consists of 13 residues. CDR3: CASSLGLGDTQYF. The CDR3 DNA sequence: TGTGCCAGCAGCTTAGGACTCGGAGATACGCAGTATTTT.

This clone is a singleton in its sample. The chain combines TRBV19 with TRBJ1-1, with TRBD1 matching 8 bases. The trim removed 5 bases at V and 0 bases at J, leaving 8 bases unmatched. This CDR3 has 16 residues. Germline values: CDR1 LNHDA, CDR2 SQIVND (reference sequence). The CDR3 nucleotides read TGTGCCAGTAGTTTCCGACAGGGGATGATGAACACTGAAGCTTTCTTT. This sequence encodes CASSFRQGMMNTEAFF. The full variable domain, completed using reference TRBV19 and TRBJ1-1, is DGGITQSPKYLFRKEGQNVTLSCEQNLNHDAMYWYRQDPGQGLRLIYYSQIVNDFQKGDIAEGYSVSREKKESFPLTVTSAQKNPTAFYLCASSFRQGMMNTEAFFGQGTRLTVV.

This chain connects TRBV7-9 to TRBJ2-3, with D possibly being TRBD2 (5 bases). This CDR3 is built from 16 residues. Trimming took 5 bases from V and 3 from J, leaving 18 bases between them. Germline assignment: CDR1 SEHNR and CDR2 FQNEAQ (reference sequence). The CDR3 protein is CASSTGLLLGTDTQYF. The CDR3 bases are TGTGCCAGCAGCACCGGACTCCTCCTAGGAACAGATACGCAGTATTTT. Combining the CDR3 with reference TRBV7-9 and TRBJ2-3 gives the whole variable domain DTGVSQNPRHKITKRGQNVTFRCDPISEHNRLYWYRQTLGQGPEFLTYFQNEAQLEKSRLLSDRFSAERPKGSFSTLEIQRTEQGDSAMYLCASSTGLLLGTDTQYFGPGTRLTVL.

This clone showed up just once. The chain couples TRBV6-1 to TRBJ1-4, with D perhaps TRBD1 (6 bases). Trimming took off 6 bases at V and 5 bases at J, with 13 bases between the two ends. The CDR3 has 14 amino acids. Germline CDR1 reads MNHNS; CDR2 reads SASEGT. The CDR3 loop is CASSRGQRNEKLFF. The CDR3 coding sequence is TGTGCCAGCAGCCGAGGACAGCGAAATGAAAAACTGTTTTTT.

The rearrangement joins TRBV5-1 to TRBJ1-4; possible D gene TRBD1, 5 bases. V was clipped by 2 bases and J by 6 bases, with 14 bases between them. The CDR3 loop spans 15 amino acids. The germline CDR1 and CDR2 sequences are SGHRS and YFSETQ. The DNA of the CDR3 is TGCGCCAGCAGCTTTTTGGGGCCGCCAGATGAAAAACTGTTTTTT. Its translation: CASSFLGPPDEKLFF.

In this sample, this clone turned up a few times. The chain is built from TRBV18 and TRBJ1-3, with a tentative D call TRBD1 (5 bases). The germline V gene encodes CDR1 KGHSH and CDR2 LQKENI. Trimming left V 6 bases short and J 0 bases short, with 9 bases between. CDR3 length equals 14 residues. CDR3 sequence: CASSHDSSGNTIYF. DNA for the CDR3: TGTGCCAGCTCTCACGACAGCTCTGGAAACACCATATATTTT.

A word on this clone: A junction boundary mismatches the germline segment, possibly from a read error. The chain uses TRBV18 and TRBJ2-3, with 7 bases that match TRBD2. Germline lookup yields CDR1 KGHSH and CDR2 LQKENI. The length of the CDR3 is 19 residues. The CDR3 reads CASSPRLRGTTASTDTQYF. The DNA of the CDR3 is TGTGCCAGCTCCCCACGCTTGCGGGGGACGACTGCTAGCACAGATACGCAGTATTTT. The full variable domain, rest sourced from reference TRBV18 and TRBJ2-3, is NAGVMQNPRHLVRRRGQEARLRCSPMKGHSHVYWYRQLPEEGLKFMVYLQKENIIDESGMPKERFSAEFPKEGPSILRIQQVVRGDSAAYFCASSPRLRGTTASTDTQYFGPGTRLTVL.

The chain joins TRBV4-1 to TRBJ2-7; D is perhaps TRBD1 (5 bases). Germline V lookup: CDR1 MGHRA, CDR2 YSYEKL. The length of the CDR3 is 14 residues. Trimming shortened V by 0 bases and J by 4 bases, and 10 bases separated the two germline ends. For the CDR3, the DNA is TGCGCCAGCAGCCAAGAGTTTCAGGGATACGAGCAGTACTTC. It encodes CASSQEFQGYEQYF.

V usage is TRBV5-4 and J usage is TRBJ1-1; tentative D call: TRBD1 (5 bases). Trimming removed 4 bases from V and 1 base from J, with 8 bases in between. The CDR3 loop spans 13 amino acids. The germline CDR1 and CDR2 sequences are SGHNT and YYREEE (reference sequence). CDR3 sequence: CASSATGNTEAFF. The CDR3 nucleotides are TGTGCCAGCAGCGCTACAGGGAACACTGAAGCTTTCTTT.

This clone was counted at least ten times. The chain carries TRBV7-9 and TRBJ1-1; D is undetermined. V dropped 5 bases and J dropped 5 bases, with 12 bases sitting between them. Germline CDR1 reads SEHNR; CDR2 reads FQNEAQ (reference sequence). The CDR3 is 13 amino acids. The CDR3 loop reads CASSAAGRTEAFF. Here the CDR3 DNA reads TGTGCCAGCAGCGCAGCTGGGAGGACTGAAGCTTTCTTT.

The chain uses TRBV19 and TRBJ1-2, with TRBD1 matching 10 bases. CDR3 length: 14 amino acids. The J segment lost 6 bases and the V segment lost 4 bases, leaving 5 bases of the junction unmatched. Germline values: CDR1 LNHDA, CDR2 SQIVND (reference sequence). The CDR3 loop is CASSTGQGFNGYTF. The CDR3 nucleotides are TGTGCCAGTAGTACGGGACAGGGGTTCAATGGCTACACCTTC.

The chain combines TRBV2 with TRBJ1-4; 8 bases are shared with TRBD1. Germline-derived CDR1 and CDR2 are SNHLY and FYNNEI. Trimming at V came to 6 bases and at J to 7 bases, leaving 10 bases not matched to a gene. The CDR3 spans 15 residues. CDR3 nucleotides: TGTGCCAGCAGGGATGGACAGGGAGGGTTTGAAAAACTGTTTTTT. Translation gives CASRDGQGGFEKLFF.

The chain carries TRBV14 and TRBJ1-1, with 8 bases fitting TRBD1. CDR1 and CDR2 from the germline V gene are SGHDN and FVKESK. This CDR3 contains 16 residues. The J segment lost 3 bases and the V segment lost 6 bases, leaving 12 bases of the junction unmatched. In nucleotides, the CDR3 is TGTGCCAGCAGACGACTAATCCAGGGGGCGGACACTGAAGCTTTCTTT. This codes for CASRRLIQGADTEAFF.

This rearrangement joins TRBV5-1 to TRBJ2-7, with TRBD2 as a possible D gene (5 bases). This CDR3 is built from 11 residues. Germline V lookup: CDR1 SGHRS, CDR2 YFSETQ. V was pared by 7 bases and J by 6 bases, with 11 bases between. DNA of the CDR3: TGCGCCAGCCCAAATCGGGGCGAGCAGTACTTC. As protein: CASPNRGEQYF.

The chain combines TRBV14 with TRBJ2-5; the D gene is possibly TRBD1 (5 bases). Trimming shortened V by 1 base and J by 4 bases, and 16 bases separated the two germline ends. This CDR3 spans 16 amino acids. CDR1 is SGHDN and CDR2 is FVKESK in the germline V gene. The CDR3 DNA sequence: TGTGCCAGCAGCCAAGGGGCTGGGGCCAGGAGAGAGACCCAGTACTTC. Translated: CASSQGAGARRETQYF.

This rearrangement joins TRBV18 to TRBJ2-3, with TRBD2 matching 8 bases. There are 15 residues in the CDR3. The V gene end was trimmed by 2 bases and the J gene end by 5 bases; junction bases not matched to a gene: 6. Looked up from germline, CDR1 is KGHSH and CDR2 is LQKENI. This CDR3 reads CASSPGLAEGDTQYF. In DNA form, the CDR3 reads TGTGCCAGCTCACCAGGACTAGCCGAAGGAGATACGCAGTATTTT.

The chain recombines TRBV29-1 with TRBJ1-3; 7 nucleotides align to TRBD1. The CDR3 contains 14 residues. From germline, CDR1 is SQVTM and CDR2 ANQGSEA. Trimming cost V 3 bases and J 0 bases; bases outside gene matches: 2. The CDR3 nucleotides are TGCAGCGTTGACGGGGACAGCTCTGGAAACACCATATATTTT. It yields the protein CSVDGDSSGNTIYF.

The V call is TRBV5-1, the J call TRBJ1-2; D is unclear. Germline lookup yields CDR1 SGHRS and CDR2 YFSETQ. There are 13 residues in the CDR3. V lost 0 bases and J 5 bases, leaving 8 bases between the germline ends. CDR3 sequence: CASSLVAEYGYTF. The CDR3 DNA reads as TGCGCCAGCAGCTTGGTTGCGGAATATGGCTACACCTTC.

CDR3 coding DNA: TGTGCCAGCAGTTCAATGGGACAGGGAAACACCGGGGAGCTGTTTTTT. Amino acid sequence: CASSSMGQGNTGELFF. This sequence joins TRBV6-6 and TRBJ2-2; 9 positions agree with TRBD1. V gave up 4 bases and J gave up 2 bases; unmatched junction bases: 5. Per the germline V gene, CDR1 is MNHNY and CDR2 is SVGAGI (reference sequence). CDR3 length: 16 amino acids.

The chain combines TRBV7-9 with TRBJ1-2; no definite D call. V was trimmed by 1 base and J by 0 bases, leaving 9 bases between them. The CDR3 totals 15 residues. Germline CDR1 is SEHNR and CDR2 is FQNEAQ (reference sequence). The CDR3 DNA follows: TGTGCCAGCAGCTTAGATGGTCCCACTAACTATGGCTACACCTTC. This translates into CASSLDGPTNYGYTF.

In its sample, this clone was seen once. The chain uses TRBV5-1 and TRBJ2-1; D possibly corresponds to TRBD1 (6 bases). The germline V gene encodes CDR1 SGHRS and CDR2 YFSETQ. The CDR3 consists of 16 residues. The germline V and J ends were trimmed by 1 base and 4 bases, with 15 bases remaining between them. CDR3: CASSLRWDKGYNEQFF. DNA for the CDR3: TGCGCCAGCAGCTTGAGGTGGGACAAGGGATACAATGAGCAGTTCTTC.